This entry describes one TCR beta chain. The antigen is not known. These data come from a study of shared clonotypes between healthy human individuals. Study summary: For every donor, three CD4 naive, three CD4 memory, two CD8 naive and one CD8 memory plates were used. Study-wide findings and caveats: Non-shared clonotypes had lower generation probabilities than clonotypes shared by all four sorted-subset donors.

Sequenced by immunoSEQ multiplex PCR; TCRdb stores in-frame clones only, minus some. In the table there are about 2.2 million clones, about 93% of which are singletons. CD45RO-negative cells were positively selected for CCR7, leaving out terminally differentiated effector memory CD45RA+ cells. The sequencing input was naive CD8+ T cells from PBMCs. This receptor was obtained from a man between 18 and 29 years old in good health. Some clones in this sample may be carry-over from other donors' samples.

The CDR3: CASSLSGPGEKLFF. In DNA form, the CDR3 reads TGTGCCAGCAGTTTATCAGGGCCTGGAGAAAAACTGTTTTTT. This chain uses TRBV6-6 with TRBJ1-4, with TRBD1 as a possible D gene (5 bases). The germline CDR1 and CDR2 sequences are MNHNY and SVGAGI (reference sequence). The V end was cut by 4 bases, the J end by 8 bases, with 14 bases between. The CDR3 is made up of 14 amino acids.